This TCR beta chain was documented in a study of identical twins. V was clipped by 3 bases and J by 7 bases, with 16 bases between them. The CDR3 has 15 residues. Concerning this clonotype: Its antigen is not identified.

General study findings and limits: With abundant cord blood beta clonotypes, insertions were fewer; memory repertoires showed no such pattern. Twins shared out-of-frame alpha sequences with excess low generation probability.

Template switching added a universal primer site, and cDNA bore unique molecular identifiers. TCRdb independently ran MiXCR on the 5' RACE reads; one entry per CDR3 protein. Of 350,000 to 450,000 distinct CDR3 sequences listed, about 18% were seen once; the top ten hold approximately 12%. This sequence originates from a man between 50 and 59 years old in good health. This sequence joins TRBV12-3 or TRBV12-4 and TRBJ2-4, with D possibly being TRBD2 (6 bases). The specimen sequenced was naive T cells sorted from blood. CDR3 region: CASSFHAGLGNIQYF. Written as DNA, the CDR3 is TGTGCCAGCAGTTTCCACGCGGGATTAGGGAACATTCAGTACTTC.